The following is a T cell receptor beta chain sequence with its context. Its antigen is undetermined. These data are taken from a study of CXCR3-negative and CXCR3-positive naive CD8 T cells. Study-level findings and limits: Naive subsets did not differ in surface CD5, and TRB CDR3 properties served to infer TCR strength. Comparably high diversity was seen in both naive subsets, and much lower diversity in memory CD8+ cells. Researchers reported similar TRBV-TRBJ usage in naive CXCR3-negative and CXCR3-positive cells, though memory differed.

Carrying UMI labels, the TRB cDNA libraries were prepared through 5' RACE. TCRdb re-called the 5' RACE reads and shows each CDR3 protein once, DNA omitted. Here the sample table reports some 28,000 distinct CDR3 sequences. The CDR3 contains 13 residues. Germline CDR1 reads MNHEY; CDR2 reads SVGEGT. The sequenced sample was memory CD8+ T cells from blood. This clonotype was sampled from a human donor in good health. Some clones in this sample may be carry-over from other donors' samples. V gene TRBV6-2 or TRBV6-3 combines with J gene TRBJ2-3. The CDR3 loop is CAGSWAPTDTQYF.